This TCR beta chain stems from a study of cytomegalovirus exposure and HLA in healthy donors. The PCR made use of 60 Vbeta and 13 Jbeta primers. Assay used: immunoSEQ multiplex PCR; TCRdb lists only in-frame clones, some missing. Found here are 100,000 to 150,000 clones, around 75% of them singletons; the top ten hold approximately 9.6%. V was shortened by 0 bases and J by 4 bases, with 6 bases between the two germline ends. The CDR3 has 13 residues. Germline values: CDR1 LNHDA, CDR2 SQIVND (reference sequence). J is TRBJ2-5 and V is TRBV19; D is perhaps TRBD1 (6 bases). Sequenced material: PBMCs. The origin of this receptor is a woman in her forties or fifties in good health and CMV-seropositive. The CDR3 loop reads CASSIDRGETQYF. The CDR3 region has the DNA TGTGCCAGTAGTATAGACAGGGGAGAGACCCAGTACTTC.